Following are 21 T cell receptor beta chains from one sample sequenced in a study of cytomegalovirus exposure and HLA in healthy donors. The PCR used 60 Vbeta and 13 Jbeta primers. Some clones are missing from TCRdb's copy, which holds only in-frame ones; the method was immunoSEQ multiplex PCR. In the table there are about 190,000 clones, around 85% of which are singletons. What was sequenced was PBMCs. The receptors stem from a man aged 50 to 60 in good health and CMV-seronegative.

The chain uses TRBV15 and TRBJ2-7, with 7 bases lining up with TRBD1. Germline V gene sequence: CDR1 LNHNV, CDR2 YYDKDF (reference sequence). V lost 7 bases to trimming and J lost 4 bases; unmatched junction nucleotides: 10. The CDR3 extends over 14 amino acids. The CDR3 sequence: CATTARQGDYEQYF. In DNA, the CDR3 is TGTGCCACCACCGCCCGACAGGGCGATTACGAGCAGTACTTC.

This clone was recorded a few times. This chain uses TRBV7-2 with TRBJ2-3, with 7 bases matching TRBD2. Trimming cost V 4 bases and J 3 bases; bases outside gene matches: 7. The germline gives CDR1 SGHTA, CDR2 FQGNSA. The CDR3 contains 15 residues. In nucleotides, the CDR3 is TGTGCCAGCAGCTCCGGACTAGGCTGGACAGATACGCAGTATTTT. As protein: CASSSGLGWTDTQYF.

The V call is TRBV5-1, the J call TRBJ2-1, with D possibly being TRBD1 (6 bases). This CDR3 region has 15 residues. V was shortened by 2 bases and J by 7 bases, with 16 bases between the two germline ends. CDR1 is SGHRS, CDR2 YFSETQ, per germline. The CDR3, as DNA: TGCGCCAGCAGCTTCGGACAGCCAACGAGGAATGAGCAGTTCTTC. It encodes CASSFGQPTRNEQFF.

V gene TRBV10-3 combines with J gene TRBJ2-5; possible D gene TRBD2, 5 bases. The J call may be wrong; the DNA end is better matched by TRBJ2-7. The germline V gene has CDR1 ENHRY and CDR2 SYGVKD. This CDR3 comprises 15 residues. The CDR3 nucleotides are TGTGCCATCAGTGTGAGGGCGGAGCCCTACTACGAGCAGTACTTC. Protein product: CAISVRAEPYYEQYF.

This clone was seen a single time. V gene TRBV5-4 combines with J gene TRBJ2-1; 14 bases fit TRBD2. This CDR3 is built from 15 residues. The germline V gene has CDR1 SGHNT and CDR2 YYREEE (reference sequence). Trimming cost V 2 bases and J 7 bases; bases outside gene matches: 2. The CDR3 bases are TGTGCCAGCAGCTTAGGACTAGCGGGGGGTAATGAGCAGTTCTTC. Translating it yields CASSLGLAGGNEQFF.

The CDR3 loop is CASRRDRGADTQYF. CDR3 DNA sequence: TGTGCCAGCAGGAGGGACAGGGGTGCAGATACGCAGTATTTT. V gene TRBV27 combines with J gene TRBJ2-3; TRBD1 matches at 10 bases. Losses at the gene ends were 6 bases for V and 4 bases for J; bases not matched to a gene: 4. CDR1 is MNHEY, CDR2 SMNVEV, per germline (reference sequence). The CDR3 has 14 amino acids.

The V and J genes are TRBV5-4 and TRBJ2-5, with TRBD1 matching over 10 bases. This CDR3 has 14 amino acids. CDR1 and CDR2 (germline): SGHNT, YYREEE (reference sequence). The ends lost 2 bases at V and 4 bases at J; junction bases unmatched: 2. The CDR3 here is CASSFRDRGETQYF. CDR3 nucleotide sequence: TGTGCCAGCAGCTTTCGGGACAGGGGAGAGACCCAGTACTTC.

The chain combines TRBV5-5 with TRBJ1-2; maybe TRBD1 (6 bases). The CDR3 loop spans 16 amino acids. Per germline, CDR1 SGHKS and CDR2 YYEKEE (reference sequence). The V gene lost 4 bases and the J gene lost 0 bases, with 16 bases spanning the gap. This CDR3 is CASSVGGQVSNYGYTF. The CDR3, as DNA: TGTGCCAGCAGCGTCGGGGGGCAGGTTTCTAACTATGGCTACACCTTC. The entire variable domain, with the rest obtained from reference TRBV5-5 and TRBJ1-2, is as follows: DAGVTQSPTHLIKTRGQQVTLRCSPISGHKSVSWYQQVLGQGPQFIFQYYEKEERGRGNFPDRFSARQFPNYSSELNVNALLLGDSALYLCASSVGGQVSNYGYTFGSGTRLTVV.

The gene calls are TRBV7-2 and TRBJ2-7, with D hard to call. The CDR3 totals 13 residues. CDR1 and CDR2 from the germline V gene are SGHTA and FQGNSA. Between the trimmed V and J ends, which lost 6 bases and 2 bases, there was a span of 11 bases. This CDR3 is CASRPQIPYEQYF. CDR3 sequence (DNA): TGTGCCAGCAGGCCCCAGATTCCCTACGAGCAGTACTTC.

This clone turned up a few times. CDR3 loop: CASSTSPTGGEQYF. CDR3 nucleotide sequence: TGTGCCAGCAGCACCTCCCCCACAGGGGGCGAGCAGTACTTC. This chain joins TRBV7-7 and TRBJ2-7, with TRBD1 identical over 8 bases. CDR3 length: 14 residues. Germline values: CDR1 SSHAT, CDR2 FNYEAQ (reference sequence). V shed 5 bases and J 6 bases; nucleotides not matched to a gene: 9.

The CDR3 region has the DNA TGTGCCAGCTCACCAGAACAGGGATACAATCAGCCCCAGCATTTT. Translation gives CASSPEQGYNQPQHF. The chain couples TRBV18 to TRBJ1-5; tentatively, D is TRBD1 (6 bases). Trimming pared 2 bases from V and 3 bases from J, leaving 11 bases between. The CDR3 spans 15 residues. Germline assignment: CDR1 KGHSH and CDR2 LQKENI.

V usage is TRBV10-3 and J usage is TRBJ1-5; maybe TRBD1 (6 bases). Germline V gives CDR1 ENHRY, CDR2 SYGVKD. This CDR3 is built from 16 residues. V shed 2 bases and J shed 5 bases, with 16 bases lying between them. The CDR3 is CAISETPGQPDQPQHF. The CDR3 nucleotides read TGTGCCATCAGTGAGACCCCGGGACAACCGGATCAGCCCCAGCATTTT.

The J gene is TRBJ1-1, the V gene TRBV7-2; TRBD1 might be the D (6 bases). The CDR3 runs to 18 residues. Germline values: CDR1 SGHTA, CDR2 FQGNSA. Deletions cut 2 bases from V and 0 bases from J, with 19 bases between. The CDR3 DNA reads TGTGCCAGCAGCTTAAGGTCTTGGGGGGGGCCACTGAACACTGAAGCTTTCTTT. Its protein is CASSLRSWGGPLNTEAFF. The complete variable domain, with remaining parts taken from reference TRBV7-2 and TRBJ1-1, reads GAGVSQSPSNKVTEKGKDVELRCDPISGHTALYWYRQSLGQGLEFLIYFQGNSAPDKSGLPSDRFSAERTGGSVSTLTIQRTQQEDSAVYLCASSLRSWGGPLNTEAFFGQGTRLTVV.

A word on this clone: The junction does not match germline at one end; this may be a read error. Other DNA sequences in this specimen translate into the identical CDR3. The chain links TRBV6-5 to TRBJ2-2; D is possibly TRBD1 (6 bases). Germline V gives CDR1 MNHEY, CDR2 SVGAGI. This CDR3 has 15 amino acids. CDR3 DNA: TGTGCCAGTAGTTCCCGGGACACGGGGAGCGGGGAGCTGTTTTTT. Its translation is CASSSRDTGSGELFF.

This chain uses TRBV7-2 with TRBJ2-1; TRBD2 matches at 7 bases. V shed 5 bases and J 7 bases; nucleotides not matched to a gene: 8. The germline CDR1 and CDR2 sequences are SGHTA and FQGNSA. This CDR3 is 14 amino acids long. The CDR3 DNA reads TGTGCCAGCAGCCTCACTCCGGGGGGAAATGAGCAGTTCTTC. It codes for CASSLTPGGNEQFF.

V and J are TRBV5-1 and TRBJ2-2, with 8 bases lining up with TRBD2. This CDR3 spans 16 amino acids. V shed 0 bases and J 5 bases; nucleotides not matched to a gene: 6. The germline V gene encodes CDR1 SGHRS and CDR2 YFSETQ. The CDR3 DNA reads as TGCGCCAGCAGCTTGGCCGGGGGGGGCCGGACCGGGGAGCTGTTTTTT. Encoded protein: CASSLAGGGRTGELFF.

The chain is built from TRBV5-4 and TRBJ2-7; 8 bases line up with TRBD2. Unmatched junction bases numbered 5, after V lost 2 bases and J lost 1 base. Germline values: CDR1 SGHNT, CDR2 YYREEE (reference sequence). This CDR3 comprises 15 residues. In nucleotides, the CDR3 is TGTGCCAGCAGCTTTCGGGGGGGGTTATCCTACGAGCAGTACTTC. Translated: CASSFRGGLSYEQYF.

V is TRBV9 and J is TRBJ2-1, with TRBD2 identical over 8 bases. Trimming cost V 4 bases and J 4 bases; bases outside gene matches: 7. The CDR3 totals 15 residues. Germline loops: CDR1 SGDLS, CDR2 YYNGEE. CDR3 in DNA: TGTGCCAGCAGCCCCAGCGGGGGTACTTACAATGAGCAGTTCTTC. Translating gives CASSPSGGTYNEQFF.

The CDR3 DNA follows: TGTGCCAGCTCACCACGGGGAGACGGGGAGCTGTTTTTT. It translates to CASSPRGDGELFF. This chain connects TRBV18 to TRBJ2-2; the D gene is possibly TRBD2 (5 bases). The V gene lost 1 base and the J gene lost 7 bases, with 7 bases spanning the gap. The CDR3 runs 13 residues. The germline V gene has CDR1 KGHSH and CDR2 LQKENI.

The gene calls are TRBV4-1 and TRBJ1-2; TRBD1 is a possible D gene (5 bases). The CDR3 sequence is 16 residues long. V was cut by 1 base and J by 3 bases, with 15 bases left in between. Germline V gene sequence: CDR1 MGHRA, CDR2 YSYEKL. CDR3 DNA: TGCGCCAGCAGCCAAGCCTGGGGGGGTGCTGACTATGGCTACACCTTC. As protein: CASSQAWGGADYGYTF.

This sequence joins TRBV7-2 and TRBJ2-5, with TRBD1 matching over 7 bases. The CDR3 consists of 15 residues. CDR1 SGHTA and CDR2 FQGNSA come from the germline V gene. The junction had 10 bases not matched to a gene; V was cut back by 3 bases and J by 6 bases. CDR3 residues: CASSFADRAEQTQYF. In DNA form, the CDR3 reads TGTGCCAGCAGCTTTGCCGACAGGGCGGAACAGACCCAGTACTTC.